These T cell receptor beta chains were read from a single sample in a study of cytomegalovirus exposure and HLA in healthy donors. Method: immunoSEQ multiplex PCR; TCRdb's copy keeps in-frame clones and lacks some. The data contain 150,000 to 200,000 clones, 83% of them singletons. The sample comprised PBMCs. The source of these receptors is a man aged 45-65 years in good health and CMV-seronegative. Both conserved end residues are part of each CDR3. The D gene is left open where the match is weak. Size values are once, few and many counts, or a class for expanded clones, and some rows have none.

j_call v_call clone_size d_call cdr3_aa cdr3_nt
TRBJ1-4 TRBV6-5 . TRBD1 CASSPDRATNEKLFF TGTGCCAGCAGTCCGGACAGGGCGACTAATGAAAAACTGTTTTTT
TRBJ2-6 TRBV7-9 . . CASSLRGTHFSGANVLTF TGTGCCAGCAGCTTAAGGGGCACTCACTTTTCTGGGGCCAACGTCCTGACTTTC
TRBJ1-6 TRBV7-9 . . CASSLSGDSPLHF TGTGCCAGCAGCTTATCAGGGGATTCACCCCTCCACTTT
TRBJ1-6 TRBV18 . . CASSPGVETPLHF TGTGCCAGCTCACCCGGGGTAGAGACACCCCTCCACTTT
TRBJ1-5 TRBV7-8 . . CASSRIQAPHSNQPQHF TGTGCCAGCAGTCGTATACAGGCCCCTCATAGCAATCAGCCCCAGCATTTT
TRBJ1-2 TRBV6-1 . TRBD1 CASSGAPGTGAGAGYTF TGTGCCAGCAGTGGAGCCCCGGGGACAGGGGCCGGGGCTGGCTACACCTTC
TRBJ2-3 TRBV12-5 . TRBD2 CASSLAGGTDTQYF TGTGCTAGTTCACTAGCGGGTGGCACAGATACGCAGTATTTT
TRBJ2-3 TRBV6-1 . . CASTKWAPGTDTQYF TGTGCCAGTACGAAGTGGGCGCCGGGCACAGATACGCAGTATTTT
TRBJ2-3 TRBV19 . TRBD2 CASSLRLASILPSSTDTQYF TGTGCCAGTAGTCTTAGACTAGCGAGTATACTTCCTTCTAGCACAGATACGCAGTATTTT
TRBJ1-3 TRBV27 once TRBD1 CASSLTGVTGNTIYF TGTGCCAGCAGCCTGACAGGGGTCACTGGAAACACCATATATTTT
TRBJ1-5 TRBV6-1 few TRBD1 CASSASYGQVDNQPQHF TGTGCCAGCAGTGCCTCATACGGACAGGTCGACAATCAGCCCCAGCATTTT
TRBJ2-5 TRBV27 . . CASSLQGLGETQYF TGTGCCAGCAGTTTGCAGGGTCTGGGGGAGACCCAGTACTTC
TRBJ2-3 TRBV9 . . CASSVNPKTEDTQYF TGTGCCAGCAGCGTAAATCCAAAGACAGAAGATACGCAGTATTTT
TRBJ2-5 TRBV6-6 . . CASRAGWETQYF TGTGCCAGCCGGGCAGGGTGGGAGACCCAGTACTTC
TRBJ1-1 TRBV5-1 . . CASSLGGQQNTEAFF TGCGCCAGCAGCTTGGGGGGCCAGCAGAACACTGAAGCTTTCTTT
TRBJ2-5 TRBV5-1 . TRBD2 CAGSHRKLAGGQETQYF TGCGCCGGCAGCCACCGGAAACTAGCGGGGGGGCAAGAGACCCAGTACTTC
TRBJ2-7 TRBV28 once TRBD1 CASSLPRDRVLSSYEQYF TGTGCCAGCAGTTTGCCCCGGGACAGGGTCTTATCCTCTTACGAGCAGTACTTC
TRBJ2-1 TRBV7-7 . . CASSADAGSNEQFF TGTGCTAGCAGCGCTGACGCGGGCAGCAATGAGCAGTTCTTC
TRBJ1-1 TRBV7-2 few . CASSQESNLNTEAFF TGTGCCAGCAGCCAGGAATCAAACCTTAACACTGAAGCTTTCTTT
TRBJ2-2 TRBV27 . TRBD1 CASRTGGNTGELFF TGTGCCAGCCGAACAGGGGGAAACACCGGGGAGCTGTTTTTT
TRBJ2-7 TRBV5-1 . TRBD1 CASSPLTGAEDEQYF TGCGCCAGCAGCCCGTTGACAGGGGCGGAAGACGAGCAGTACTTC
TRBJ2-3 TRBV6-5 . TRBD1 CASSQGQRVDTQYF TGTGCCAGCAGTCAGGGACAGAGGGTAGATACGCAGTATTTT
TRBJ2-7 TRBV19 . . CASSIDSSQGSYEQYF TGTGCCAGTAGTATAGATTCTTCACAGGGTTCCTACGAGCAGTACTTC
TRBJ1-5 TRBV19 . TRBD1 CASGPITATGFRQPQHF TGTGCCAGTGGACCCATCACCGCGACAGGGTTTCGTCAGCCCCAGCATTTT
TRBJ1-6 TRBV10-2 few TRBD1 CASSPRDRGESPLHF TGCGCCAGCAGTCCTCGGGACAGGGGGGAATCACCCCTCCACTTT
TRBJ2-1 TRBV5-1 . TRBD2 CASSSPSGALSEQFF TGCGCCAGCAGCTCCCCTAGCGGGGCCCTCAGCGAGCAGTTCTTC
TRBJ2-5 TRBV7-9 . . CSSSSWRETQYF TGTTCCAGCAGCTCGTGGAGGGAGACCCAGTACTTC
TRBJ2-1 TRBV4-2 once . CASSPRSSYNEQFF TGTGCCAGCAGCCCAAGGAGCTCCTACAATGAGCAGTTCTTC
TRBJ1-1 TRBV30 once . CAWRQENTAFF TGTGCCTGGAGACAGGAGAACACCGCTTTCTTT
TRBJ1-5 TRBV6-5 few . CASNNYSNQPQHF TGTGCCAGTAACAATTATAGCAATCAGCCCCAGCATTTT
TRBJ2-5 TRBV11-2 . . CASSLDLDFLGTQYF TGTGCCAGCAGCTTAGACCTTGACTTCTTAGGGACCCAGTACTTC
TRBJ2-7 TRBV5-4 . . CASSYQGRHEQYF TGTGCCAGCAGCTATCAGGGGCGGCACGAGCAGTACTTC
TRBJ2-3 TRBV5-1 . . CASNVTGDPSTDTQYF TGCGCCAGCAACGTAACGGGGGACCCTAGCACAGATACGCAGTATTTT
TRBJ2-1 TRBV4-3 . TRBD2 CASRHNDRAGTSGNNEQFF TGCGCCAGCAGGCACAACGACAGGGCCGGGACTAGCGGGAACAATGAGCAGTTCTTC
TRBJ1-3 TRBV28 . . CASSFGGVLSGNTIYF TGTGCCAGCAGTTTCGGGGGGGTGCTTTCTGGAAACACCATATATTTT
TRBJ2-1 TRBV7-2 . . CASSLQRLNEQFF TGTGCCAGCAGCTTACAGCGACTCAATGAGCAGTTCTTC